This T cell receptor beta chain was obtained from a study of vaccination and CD4 T cells after COVID-19. Turning to the study itself: Drawing of post-COVID samples took place a median around 110 days after diagnosis (range 35 to 161). Cells were stimulated with overlapping spike peptide pools from SARS-CoV-2, HCoV-NL63, HCoV-OC43 and HCoV-229E.

The length of the CDR3 is 13 residues. CDR1 is SEHNR and CDR2 is FQNEAQ in the germline V gene (reference sequence). Treatment denoted: approximately nine-day PBMC culture with coronavirus spike peptide pools or control peptides (ViraFEST assay). Following expansion of antigen-specific T cells with peptide pools, ViraFEST then sequenced TCRs. A negative selection step was used to isolate CD4+ T cells once culture had run for 10 days. In the case of this clonotype: The antigen remains unidentified. At one end the junction does not follow the germline gene, possibly because of a read error.

The Oncomine TCR Beta short-read assay sequenced DNA from cultured CD4+ T cells. Via MiXCR, TCRdb re-called the PCR reads, giving one row per CDR3 protein. The repertoire has around 26,000 distinct CDR3 sequences, about 64% of them found once; the top ten carry 15% to 20%. The chain combines TRBV7-9 with TRBJ1-4; D remains ambiguous. This clonotype originated in a human donor who received a COVID-19 vaccine. The material was CD4+ T cells from blood, cultured in vitro, obtained after SARS-CoV-2 vaccination. CDR3 in amino acids: CASSLGEYEKLFF. The CDR3 region has the DNA TGCGCCAGCAGCTTGGGAGAGTACGAAAAACTGTTTTTT. Complete variable domain (other parts from reference TRBV7-9 and TRBJ1-4): DTGVSQNPRHKITKRGQNVTFRCDPISEHNRLYWYRQTLGQGPEFLTYFQNEAQLEKSRLLSDRFSAERPKGSFSTLEIQRTEQGDSAMYLCASSLGEYEKLFFGSGTQLSVL.